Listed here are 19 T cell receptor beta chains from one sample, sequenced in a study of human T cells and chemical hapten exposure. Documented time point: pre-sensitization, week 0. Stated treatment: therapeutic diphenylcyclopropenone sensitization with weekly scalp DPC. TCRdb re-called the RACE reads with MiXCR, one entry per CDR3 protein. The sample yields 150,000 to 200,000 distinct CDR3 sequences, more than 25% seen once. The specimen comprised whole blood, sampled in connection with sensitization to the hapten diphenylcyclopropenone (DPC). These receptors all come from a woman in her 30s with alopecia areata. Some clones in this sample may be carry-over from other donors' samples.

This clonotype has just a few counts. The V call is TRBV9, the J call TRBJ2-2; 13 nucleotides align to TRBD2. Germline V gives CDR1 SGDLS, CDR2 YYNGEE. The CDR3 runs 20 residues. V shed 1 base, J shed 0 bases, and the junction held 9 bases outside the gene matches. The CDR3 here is CASSVKPRLAGGANTGELFF. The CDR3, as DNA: TGTGCCAGCAGCGTAAAACCCCGACTAGCGGGGGGCGCGAACACCGGGGAGCTGTTTTTT. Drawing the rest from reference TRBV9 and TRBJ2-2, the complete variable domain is DSGVTQTPKHLITATGQRVTLRCSPRSGDLSVYWYQQSLDQGLQFLIQYYNGEERAKGNILERFSAQQFPDLHSELNLSSLELGDSALYFCASSVKPRLAGGANTGELFFGEGSRLTVL.

The CDR3 spells CASSQTPYREWVYNEQFF. The DNA for the CDR3 is TGCGCCAGCAGCCAAACCCCTTACCGGGAATGGGTCTACAATGAGCAGTTCTTC. The chain recombines TRBV4-3 with TRBJ2-1; the D gene is possibly TRBD2 (5 bases). The germline V gene encodes CDR1 LGHNA and CDR2 YSLEER. Trimming took off 2 bases at V and 3 bases at J, with 20 bases between the two ends. The CDR3 has 18 amino acids.

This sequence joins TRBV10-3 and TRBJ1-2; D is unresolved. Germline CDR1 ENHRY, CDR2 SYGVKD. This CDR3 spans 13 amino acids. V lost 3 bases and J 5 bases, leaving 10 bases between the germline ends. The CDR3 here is CAISDEFSYGYTF. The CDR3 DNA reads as TGTGCCATCAGTGACGAGTTTTCGTATGGCTACACCTTC.

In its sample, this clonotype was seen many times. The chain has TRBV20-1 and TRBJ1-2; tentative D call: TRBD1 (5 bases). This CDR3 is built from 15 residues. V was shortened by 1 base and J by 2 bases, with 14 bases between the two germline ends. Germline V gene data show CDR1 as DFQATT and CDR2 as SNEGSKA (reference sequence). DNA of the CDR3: TGCAGTGCTAGAGGTGGGGCGGACAAGAACTATGGCTACACCTTC. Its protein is CSARGGADKNYGYTF.

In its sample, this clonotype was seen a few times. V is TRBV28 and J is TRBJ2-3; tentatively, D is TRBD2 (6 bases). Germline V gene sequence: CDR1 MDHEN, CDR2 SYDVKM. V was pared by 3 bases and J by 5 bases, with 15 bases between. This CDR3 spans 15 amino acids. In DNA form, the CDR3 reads TGTGCCAGCAGTTTCTCCGGGAGCCTGGGAGATACGCAGTATTTT. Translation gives CASSFSGSLGDTQYF. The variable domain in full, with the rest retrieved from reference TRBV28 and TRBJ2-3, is DVKVTQSSRYLVKRTGEKVFLECVQDMDHENMFWYRQDPGLGLRLIYFSYDVKMKEKGDIPEGYSVSREKKERFSLILESASTNQTSMYLCASSFSGSLGDTQYFGPGTRLTVL.

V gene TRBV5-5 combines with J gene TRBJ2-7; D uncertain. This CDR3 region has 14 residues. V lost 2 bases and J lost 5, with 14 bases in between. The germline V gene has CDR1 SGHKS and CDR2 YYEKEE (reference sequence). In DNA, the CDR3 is TGTGCCAGCAGCTTAGTTGGCAGAATCCACGAGCAGTACTTC. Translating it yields CASSLVGRIHEQYF. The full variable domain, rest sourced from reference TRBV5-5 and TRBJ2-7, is DAGVTQSPTHLIKTRGQQVTLRCSPISGHKSVSWYQQVLGQGPQFIFQYYEKEERGRGNFPDRFSARQFPNYSSELNVNALLLGDSALYLCASSLVGRIHEQYFGPGTRLTVT.

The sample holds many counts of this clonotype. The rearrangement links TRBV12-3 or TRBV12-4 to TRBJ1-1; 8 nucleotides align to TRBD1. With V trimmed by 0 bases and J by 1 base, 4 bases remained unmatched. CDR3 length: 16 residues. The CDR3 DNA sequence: TGTGCCAGCAGTTTAGCGCGAGGGACAGGGAACACTGAAGCTTTCTTT. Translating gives CASSLARGTGNTEAFF.

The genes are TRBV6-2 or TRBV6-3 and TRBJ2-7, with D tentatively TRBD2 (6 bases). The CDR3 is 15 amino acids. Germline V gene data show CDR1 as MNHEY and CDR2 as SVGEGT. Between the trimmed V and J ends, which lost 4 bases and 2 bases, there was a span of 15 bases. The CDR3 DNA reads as TGTGCCAGCAGTTCCGCCCGGGACTCAACCTACGAGCAGTACTTC. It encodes CASSSARDSTYEQYF.

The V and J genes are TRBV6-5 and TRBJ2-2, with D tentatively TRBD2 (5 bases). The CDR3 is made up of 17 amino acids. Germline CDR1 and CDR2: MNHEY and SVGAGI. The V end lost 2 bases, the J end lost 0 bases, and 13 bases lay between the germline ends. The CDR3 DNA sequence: TGTGCCAGCAGTTACGTTGGGCCAGCGGCGAACACCGGGGAGCTGTTTTTT. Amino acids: CASSYVGPAANTGELFF.

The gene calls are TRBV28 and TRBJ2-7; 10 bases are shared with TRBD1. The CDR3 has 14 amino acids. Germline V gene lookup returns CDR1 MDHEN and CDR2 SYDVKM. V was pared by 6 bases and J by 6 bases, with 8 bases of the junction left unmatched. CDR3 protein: CASRPGQGSGEQYF. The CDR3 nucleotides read TGTGCCAGCAGGCCGGGACAGGGGTCGGGCGAGCAGTACTTC.

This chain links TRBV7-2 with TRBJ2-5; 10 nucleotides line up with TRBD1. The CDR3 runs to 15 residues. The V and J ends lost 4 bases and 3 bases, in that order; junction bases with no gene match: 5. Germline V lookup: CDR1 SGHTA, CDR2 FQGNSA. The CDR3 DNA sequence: TGTGCCAGCAGCTACCGTGGGACAGGGGAAGAGACCCAGTACTTC. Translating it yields CASSYRGTGEETQYF.

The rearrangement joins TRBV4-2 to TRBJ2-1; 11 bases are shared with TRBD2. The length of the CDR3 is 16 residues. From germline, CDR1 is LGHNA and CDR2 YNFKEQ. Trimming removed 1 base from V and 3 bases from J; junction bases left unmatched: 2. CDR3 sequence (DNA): TGTGCCAGCAGCCAAGTCGGGACTAGCGGCTACAATGAGCAGTTCTTC. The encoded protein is CASSQVGTSGYNEQFF.

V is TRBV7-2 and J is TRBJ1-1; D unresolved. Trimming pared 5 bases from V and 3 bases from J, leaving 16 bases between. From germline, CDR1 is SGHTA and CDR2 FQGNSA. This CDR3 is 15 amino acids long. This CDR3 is CASSPAAGLYTEAFF. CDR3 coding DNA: TGTGCCAGCAGCCCCGCAGCAGGCCTTTACACTGAAGCTTTCTTT.

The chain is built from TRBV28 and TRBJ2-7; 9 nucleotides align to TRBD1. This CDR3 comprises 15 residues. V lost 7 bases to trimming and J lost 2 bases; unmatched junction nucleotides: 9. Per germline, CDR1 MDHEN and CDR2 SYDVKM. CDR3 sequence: CASNPPGTGTYEQYF. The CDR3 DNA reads TGTGCCAGCAACCCACCCGGGACAGGGACCTACGAGCAGTACTTC.

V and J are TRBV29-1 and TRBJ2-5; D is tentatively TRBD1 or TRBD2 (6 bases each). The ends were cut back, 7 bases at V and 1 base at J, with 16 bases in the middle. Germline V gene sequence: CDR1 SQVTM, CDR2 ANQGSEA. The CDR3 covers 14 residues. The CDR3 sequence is CSAVAGQIQETQYF. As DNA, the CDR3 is TGCAGCGCGGTCGCGGGACAAATCCAAGAGACCCAGTACTTC.

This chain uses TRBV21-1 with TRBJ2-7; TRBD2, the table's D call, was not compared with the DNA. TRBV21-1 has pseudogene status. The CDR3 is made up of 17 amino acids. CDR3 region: CASTSAWTSGPSYEQYF. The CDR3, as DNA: TGTGCCAGCACTTCGGCTTGGACTAGCGGACCCTCCTACGAGCAGTACTTC.

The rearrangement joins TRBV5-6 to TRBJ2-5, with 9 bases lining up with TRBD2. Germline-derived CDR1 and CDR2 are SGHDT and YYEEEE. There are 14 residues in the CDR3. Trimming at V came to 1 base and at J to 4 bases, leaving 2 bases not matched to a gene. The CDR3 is CASSLLAGAETQYF. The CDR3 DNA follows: TGTGCCAGCAGCTTGTTAGCGGGAGCAGAGACCCAGTACTTC.

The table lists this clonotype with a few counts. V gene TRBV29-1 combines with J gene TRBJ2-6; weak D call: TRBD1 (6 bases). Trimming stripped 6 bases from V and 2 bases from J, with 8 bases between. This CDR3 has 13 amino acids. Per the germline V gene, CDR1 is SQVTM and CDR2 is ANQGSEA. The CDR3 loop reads CSVQGTGANVLTF. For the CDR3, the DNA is TGCAGCGTCCAGGGGACTGGGGCCAACGTCCTGACTTTC.

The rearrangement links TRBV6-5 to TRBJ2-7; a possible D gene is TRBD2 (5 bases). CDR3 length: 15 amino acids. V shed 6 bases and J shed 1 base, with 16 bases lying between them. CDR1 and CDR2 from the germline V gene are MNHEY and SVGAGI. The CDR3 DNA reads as TGTGCCAGCAGGACTGACCAGAGCGGATCCTACGAGCAGTACTTC. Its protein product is CASRTDQSGSYEQYF.